Shown below are 20 T cell receptor beta chains from a single sample sequenced in a study of T cell repertoires in cytomegalovirus infection. TCRdb re-called the reads through MiXCR, storing one row per CDR3 protein. The profile shows 50,000 or so distinct CDR3 sequences, roughly 18% of them singletons. Antigen specificity for these receptors is unknown. The material was CD8+ T cells from cultured PBMCs, obtained from culture after CMV antigen stimulation. The receptors here all came from a human donor in good health (CMV status not recorded). Some clones in this sample may be carry-over from other donors' samples.

The chain combines TRBV10-3 with TRBJ2-3; D is undetermined. The germline V and J ends were trimmed by 2 bases and 0 bases, with 3 bases remaining between them. Germline V gene sequence: CDR1 ENHRY, CDR2 SYGVKD. The CDR3 runs to 13 residues. In DNA form, the CDR3 reads TGTGCCATCAGTGAGAGTAGCACAGATACGCAGTATTTT. It codes for CAISESSTDTQYF.

This clonotype qualifies as medium-sized. In DNA form, the CDR3 reads TGTGCCAGCAGCTTAGTAGGGACAGGGGGCCGCTGGGCGGACACCGGGGAGCTGTTTTTT. Protein product: CASSLVGTGGRWADTGELFF. The chain uses TRBV7-8 and TRBJ2-2; 12 bases align to TRBD1. Germline V lookup: CDR1 SGHVS, CDR2 FQNEAQ. With 1 base clipped from V and 3 bases from J, the junction kept 12 bases outside the gene matches. The CDR3 spans 20 residues.

V gene TRBV27 combines with J gene TRBJ2-7, with D possibly TRBD1 on 7 matching bases. Germline CDR1 is MNHEY and CDR2 is SMNVEV (reference sequence). The CDR3 is 16 amino acids. Trimming removed 5 bases from V and 1 base from J, with 18 bases in between. The CDR3: CASSPSAGQFSYEQYF. In nucleotides, the CDR3 is TGTGCCAGCAGTCCCTCGGCGGGACAGTTTTCCTACGAGCAGTACTTC.

There are many counts of this clonotype. The chain joins TRBV6-1 to TRBJ1-1, with 7 bases that match TRBD1. Germline CDR1 is MNHNS and CDR2 is SASEGT. Trimming took 6 bases from V and 0 from J; bases not matched to a gene: 1. The CDR3 loop spans 13 amino acids. The CDR3 sequence: CASRDRLNTEAFF. Here the CDR3 DNA reads TGTGCCAGCAGGGACAGGTTGAACACTGAAGCTTTCTTT.

The chain is built from TRBV3-1 and TRBJ2-7; D not resolved. V lost 0 bases to trimming and J lost 1 base, with 7 bases between them. CDR1 is LGHDT, CDR2 YNNKEL, per germline (reference sequence). The CDR3 consists of 14 residues. The DNA for the CDR3 is TGTGCCAGCAGCCAAGACCACCAATCCTACGAGCAGTACTTC. Amino acid sequence: CASSQDHQSYEQYF.

About this clonotype: At one end, the junction sequence differs from germline, possibly due to a read error. The chain couples TRBV10-2 to TRBJ2-7, with D possibly being TRBD2 (5 bases). Germline V gene data show CDR1 as WSHSY and CDR2 as SAAADI. The CDR3 extends over 14 amino acids. The CDR3 coding sequence is TGCGCCAGCAGTCGAGGGAGTTTGTTCTACGAGCTGTACTTC. Its protein product is CASSRGSLFYELYF.

The V and J genes are TRBV29-1 and TRBJ1-5, with D possibly matching TRBD1 (5 bases). The germline V and J ends were trimmed by 3 bases and 3 bases, with 9 bases remaining between them. CDR3 length: 13 residues. Germline V CDR1 and CDR2: SQVTM, ANQGSEA. The CDR3 sequence: CSVDQGNNQPQHF. The CDR3 DNA reads as TGCAGCGTTGATCAGGGAAACAATCAGCCCCAGCATTTT. Supplemented by reference TRBV29-1 and TRBJ1-5, the full variable domain reads SAVISQKPSRDICQRGTSLTIQCQVDSQVTMMFWYRQQPGQSLTLIATANQGSEATYESGFVIDKFPISRPNLTFSTLTVSNMSPEDSSIYLCSVDQGNNQPQHFGDGTRLSIL.

DNA for the CDR3: TGTGCCAGCAGCCCTAACGGGACCCCCTACGAGCAGTACTTC. It specifies CASSPNGTPYEQYF. This chain uses TRBV11-3 with TRBJ2-7; D may match TRBD1 or TRBD2 (5 bases each). The V end was cut by 5 bases, the J end by 2 bases, with 13 bases between. The CDR3 runs to 14 residues. Germline CDR1 and CDR2: SGHNT and YENEEA. The full variable domain, in which reference TRBV11-3 and TRBJ2-7 provide the parts outside the CDR3, is EAGVVQSPRYKIIEKKQPVAFWCNPISGHNTLYWYLQNLGQGPELLIRYENEEAVDDSQLPKDRFSAERLKGVDSTLKIQPAELGDSAVYLCASSPNGTPYEQYFGPGTRLTVT.

The genes are TRBV7-9 and TRBJ2-7; D might be TRBD2 (5 bases). Germline-derived CDR1 and CDR2 are SEHNR and FQNEAQ (reference sequence). The CDR3 totals 13 residues. V shed 1 base and J shed 4 bases, with 8 bases lying between them. CDR3 coding DNA: TGTGCCAGCAGCTTAGTGGGAGAATACGAGCAGTACTTC. Translation gives CASSLVGEYEQYF.

Many counts were recorded for this clonotype. The chain has TRBV6-6 and TRBJ2-2, with D hard to call. Germline values: CDR1 MNHNY, CDR2 SVGAGI (reference sequence). V shed 9 bases and J shed 4 bases, with 12 bases lying between them. The CDR3 runs to 13 residues. The CDR3 here is CASRPIVTGELFF. Written as DNA, the CDR3 is TGTGCCAGTCGGCCCATTGTCACCGGGGAGCTGTTTTTT.

This clonotype was seen many times. The CDR3 DNA reads TGTGCCAGCAGTTTAAGTGGATACACTGAAGCTTTCTTT. Translating gives CASSLSGYTEAFF. V and J are TRBV12-3 or TRBV12-4 and TRBJ1-1; D ambiguous. Deletions cut 2 bases from V and 3 bases from J, with 7 bases between. The CDR3 totals 13 residues.

This clonotype was seen only a few times. This chain's CDR3 is CASSSGEGSAYEQYF. CDR3 nucleotides: TGTGCCAGCAGTTCAGGGGAGGGCAGCGCCTACGAGCAGTACTTC. The chain carries TRBV6-2 or TRBV6-3 and TRBJ2-7; possible D gene TRBD2, 7 bases. The V and J ends lost 4 bases and 2 bases respectively, with 15 bases between them. The CDR3 is 15 amino acids. Per the germline V gene, CDR1 is MNHEY and CDR2 is SVGEGT.

This clonotype occurred a few times. The rearrangement links TRBV5-6 to TRBJ2-1, with a possible D match to TRBD1 (6 bases). Germline V CDR1 and CDR2: SGHDT, YYEEEE. V lost 4 bases and J lost 5, with 16 bases in between. CDR3 length: 15 amino acids. DNA for the CDR3: TGTGCCAGCAGCCAGGGGATGGGGGTACACAATGAGCAGTTCTTC. The encoded protein is CASSQGMGVHNEQFF.

The chain uses TRBV6-2 or TRBV6-3 and TRBJ2-1; 10 bases match TRBD2. The CDR3 consists of 18 residues. The J segment lost 0 bases and the V segment lost 0 bases, leaving 5 bases of the junction unmatched. The germline V gene encodes CDR1 MNHEY and CDR2 SVGEGT. CDR3 protein: CASSYSTASGGSYNEQFF. In DNA, the CDR3 is TGTGCCAGCAGTTACTCGACCGCTAGCGGGGGCTCCTACAATGAGCAGTTCTTC.

This clonotype was detected many times. Germline is not matched at one junction end, which may reflect a read error. This chain links TRBV7-7 with TRBJ2-1; D unresolved. The CDR3 contains 13 residues. Looked up from germline, CDR1 is SSHAT and CDR2 is FNYEAQ (reference sequence). The CDR3 sequence: CASSLWVNNEQFF. CDR3 DNA sequence: TGTGCTAGCAGCTTATGGGTAAACAATGAGCAGTTCTTC.

In its sample, this clonotype was seen a few times. The V and J genes are TRBV9 and TRBJ2-3; 9 bases fit TRBD1. The CDR3 length is 14 residues. V lost 3 bases and J lost 6; bases outside the gene matches: 5. The V gene's germline CDR1 is SGDLS and CDR2 YYNGEE. The CDR3: CASSGWTGADTQYF. The CDR3 nucleotides read TGTGCCAGCAGCGGGTGGACAGGGGCGGATACGCAGTATTTT.

This clonotype was recorded many times. The genes are TRBV12-3 or TRBV12-4 and TRBJ1-2; 7 bases are shared with TRBD1. V shed 2 bases and J 4 bases; nucleotides not matched to a gene: 4. The CDR3 length is 14 residues. DNA of the CDR3: TGTGCCAGCAGTTTACGACAGGGAGGCTATGGCTACACCTTC. Translated, it gives CASSLRQGGYGYTF.

This clonotype has only a few counts. This CDR3 reads CASSYDRDYGYTF. CDR3 DNA: TGTGCCAGCAGTTACGACAGGGACTATGGCTACACCTTC. V and J are TRBV6-5 and TRBJ1-2; 7 bases match TRBD1. V trimming: 2 bases; J trimming: 3 bases; junction bases outside the gene matches: 0. The CDR3 covers 13 residues. The germline gives CDR1 MNHEY, CDR2 SVGAGI.

This clonotype was counted between two and nine times. The chain links TRBV27 to TRBJ1-5; D unclear. Germline V gives CDR1 MNHEY, CDR2 SMNVEV (reference sequence). Deletions cut 1 base from V and 3 bases from J, with 4 bases between. This CDR3 comprises 13 residues. The DNA for the CDR3 is TGTGCCAGCAGTTTATTCTCCAATCAGCCCCAGCATTTT. Translated, it gives CASSLFSNQPQHF.

This clonotype was counted a few times. This sequence joins TRBV6-6 and TRBJ2-3; 8 nucleotides match TRBD2. Germline V gives CDR1 MNHNY, CDR2 SVGAGI (reference sequence). CDR3 length equals 18 residues. Trimming removed 3 bases from V and 4 bases from J; junction bases left unmatched: 15. This CDR3 reads CASSYRPPGLEFPDTQYF. The DNA of the CDR3 is TGTGCCAGCAGTTATCGTCCCCCGGGACTAGAATTTCCAGATACGCAGTATTTT.